This entry is about one T cell receptor beta chain. This CDR3 spans 11 amino acids. Looked up from germline, CDR1 is MNHEY and CDR2 is SVGAGI. V lost 7 bases, J lost 3 bases, and 7 bases lay in between. Primers for the PCR totalled 60 Vbeta and 13 Jbeta. Assay used: immunoSEQ multiplex PCR; TCRdb lists only in-frame clones, some missing. The sample holds approximately 300,000 clones, 75% to 85% seen once. The data derive from a study of cytomegalovirus exposure and HLA in healthy donors. This receptor was obtained from a girl between 2 and 10 years old in good health and CMV-seronegative. The J gene is TRBJ2-7, the V gene TRBV6-5; D unclear. The sequenced sample consisted of PBMCs. CDR3: CASNYFYEQYF. CDR3 nucleotide sequence: TGTGCCAGCAACTACTTCTACGAGCAGTACTTC.